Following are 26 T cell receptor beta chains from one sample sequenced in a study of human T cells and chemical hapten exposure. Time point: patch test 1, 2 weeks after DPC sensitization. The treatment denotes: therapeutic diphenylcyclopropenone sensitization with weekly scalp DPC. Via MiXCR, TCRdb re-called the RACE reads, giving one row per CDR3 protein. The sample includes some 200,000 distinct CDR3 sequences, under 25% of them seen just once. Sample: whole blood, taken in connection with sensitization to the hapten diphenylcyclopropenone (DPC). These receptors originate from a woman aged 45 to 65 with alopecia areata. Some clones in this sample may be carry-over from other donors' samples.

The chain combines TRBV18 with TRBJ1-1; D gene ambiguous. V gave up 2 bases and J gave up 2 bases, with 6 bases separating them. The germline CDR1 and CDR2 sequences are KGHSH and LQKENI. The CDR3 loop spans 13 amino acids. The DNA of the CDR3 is TGTGCCAGCTCACCAGGGATAAACACTGAAGCTTTCTTT. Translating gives CASSPGINTEAFF.

In nucleotides, the CDR3 is TGTGCCAGCAGTGCGCTCCAGGGCGGAGGTAGCTACACCTTC. It yields the protein CASSALQGGGSYTF. This chain uses TRBV25-1 with TRBJ1-2; TRBD1 might be the D (5 bases). CDR1 is MGHDK and CDR2 is SYGVNS in the germline V gene. The CDR3 is made up of 14 amino acids. Deletions cut 4 bases from V and 9 bases from J, with 18 bases between.

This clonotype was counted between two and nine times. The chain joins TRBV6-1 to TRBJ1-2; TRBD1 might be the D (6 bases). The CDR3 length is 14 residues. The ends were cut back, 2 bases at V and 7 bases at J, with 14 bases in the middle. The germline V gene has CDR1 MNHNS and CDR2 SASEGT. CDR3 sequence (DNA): TGTGCCAGCAGTGAACTCCCGGAACAGGGTGGCTACACCTTC. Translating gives CASSELPEQGGYTF.

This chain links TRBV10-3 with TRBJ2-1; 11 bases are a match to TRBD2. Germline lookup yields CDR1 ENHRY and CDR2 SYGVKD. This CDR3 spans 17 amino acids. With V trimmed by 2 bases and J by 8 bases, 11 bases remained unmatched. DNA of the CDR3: TGTGCCATCAGTGAGAGACTAGCGGGATCCGTTGCCCATGAGCAGTTCTTC. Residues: CAISERLAGSVAHEQFF.

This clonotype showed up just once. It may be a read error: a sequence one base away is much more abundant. The CDR3 spells CASSVAGDTEAFF. CDR3 bases: TGTGCCAGCAGCGTAGCCGGGGACACTGAAGCTTTCTTT. The genes are TRBV9 and TRBJ1-1; D is unresolved. The CDR3 length is 13 residues. Trimming left V 0 bases short and J 3 bases short, with 6 bases between. Germline lookup yields CDR1 SGDLS and CDR2 YYNGEE.

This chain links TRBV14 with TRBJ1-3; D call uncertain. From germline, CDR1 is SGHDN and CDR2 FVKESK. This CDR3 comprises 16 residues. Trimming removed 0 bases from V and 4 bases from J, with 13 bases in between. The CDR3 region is CASSQDLPGLGNTIYF. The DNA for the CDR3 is TGTGCCAGCAGCCAAGATCTACCAGGCCTCGGAAACACCATATATTTT.

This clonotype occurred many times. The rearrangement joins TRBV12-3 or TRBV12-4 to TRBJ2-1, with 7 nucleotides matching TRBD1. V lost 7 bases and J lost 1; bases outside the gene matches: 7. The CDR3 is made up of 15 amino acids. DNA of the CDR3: TGTGCCAGCACCCCTGGGACAGCATCCTACAATGAGCAGTTCTTC. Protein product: CASTPGTASYNEQFF.

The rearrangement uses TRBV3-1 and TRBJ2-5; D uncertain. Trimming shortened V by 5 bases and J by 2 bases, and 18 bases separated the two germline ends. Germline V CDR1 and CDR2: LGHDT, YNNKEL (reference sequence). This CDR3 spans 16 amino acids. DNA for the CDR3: TGTGCCAGCAGCTCTCAAGGAAGTCGGATACAAGAGACCCAGTACTTC. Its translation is CASSSQGSRIQETQYF.

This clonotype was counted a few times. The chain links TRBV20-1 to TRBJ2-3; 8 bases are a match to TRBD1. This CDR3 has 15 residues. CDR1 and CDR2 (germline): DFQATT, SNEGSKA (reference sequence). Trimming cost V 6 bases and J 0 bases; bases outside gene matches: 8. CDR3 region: CSAPDRGLSTDTQYF. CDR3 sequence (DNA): TGCAGTGCACCTGACAGGGGACTTAGCACAGATACGCAGTATTTT.

The CDR3 bases are TGTGCCAGCAGGACAGGGACAACTAATGAAAAACTGTTTTTT. Amino acid sequence: CASRTGTTNEKLFF. The V and J genes are TRBV27 and TRBJ1-4; 7 bases fit TRBD1. Looked up from germline, CDR1 is MNHEY and CDR2 is SMNVEV (reference sequence). This CDR3 comprises 14 residues. The junction had 1 base not matched to a gene; V was cut back by 6 bases and J by 0 bases.

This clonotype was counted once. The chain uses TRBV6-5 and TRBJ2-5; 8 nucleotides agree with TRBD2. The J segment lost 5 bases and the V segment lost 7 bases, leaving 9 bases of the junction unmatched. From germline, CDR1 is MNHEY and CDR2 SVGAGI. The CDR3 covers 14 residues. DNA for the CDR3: TGTGCCAGCACCGTAGCGGGGCGGGGCGAGACCCAGTACTTC. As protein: CASTVAGRGETQYF.

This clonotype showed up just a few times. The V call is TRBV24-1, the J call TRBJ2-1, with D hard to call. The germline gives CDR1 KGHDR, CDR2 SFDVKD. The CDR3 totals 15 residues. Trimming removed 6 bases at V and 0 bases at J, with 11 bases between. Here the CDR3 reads CATSSPVRSYNEQFF. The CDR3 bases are TGTGCCACCAGTTCGCCCGTTCGCTCCTACAATGAGCAGTTCTTC.

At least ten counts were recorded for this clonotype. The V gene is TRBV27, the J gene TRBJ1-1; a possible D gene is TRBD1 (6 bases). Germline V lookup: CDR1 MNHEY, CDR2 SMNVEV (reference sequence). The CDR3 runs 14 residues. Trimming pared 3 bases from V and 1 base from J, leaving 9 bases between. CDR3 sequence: CASSFTGPNTEAFF. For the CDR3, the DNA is TGTGCCAGCAGTTTTACAGGGCCGAACACTGAAGCTTTCTTT.

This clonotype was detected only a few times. CDR3 residues: CASREGLAGFTDTQYF. CDR3 DNA sequence: TGTGCCAGCAGGGAGGGACTAGCGGGATTCACAGATACGCAGTATTTT. The rearrangement joins TRBV7-2 to TRBJ2-3, with 13 nucleotides matching TRBD2. Per the germline V gene, CDR1 is SGHTA and CDR2 is FQGNSA. Trimming removed 6 bases from V and 2 bases from J; junction bases left unmatched: 5. The CDR3 runs to 16 residues.

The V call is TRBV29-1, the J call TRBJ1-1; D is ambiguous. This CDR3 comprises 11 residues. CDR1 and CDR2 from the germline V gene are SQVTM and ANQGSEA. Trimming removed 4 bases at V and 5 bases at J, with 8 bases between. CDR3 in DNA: TGCAGCGTTGGAGGAGGGACTGAAGCTTTCTTT. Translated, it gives CSVGGGTEAFF.

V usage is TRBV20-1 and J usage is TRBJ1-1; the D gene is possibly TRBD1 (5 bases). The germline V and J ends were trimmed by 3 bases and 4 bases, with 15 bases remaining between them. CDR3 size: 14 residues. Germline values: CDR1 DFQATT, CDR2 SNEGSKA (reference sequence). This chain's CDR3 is CSASEGRGITEAFF. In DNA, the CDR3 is TGCAGTGCTAGCGAAGGAAGGGGAATCACTGAAGCTTTCTTT.

The CDR3 here is CAISDTLNYEQYF. The CDR3 DNA reads as TGTGCCATCAGTGACACACTAAACTACGAGCAGTACTTC. The J gene is TRBJ2-7, the V gene TRBV10-3; no reliable D call. The CDR3 loop spans 13 amino acids. The V end was cut by 3 bases, the J end by 3 bases, with 9 bases between. Per the germline V gene, CDR1 is ENHRY and CDR2 is SYGVKD.

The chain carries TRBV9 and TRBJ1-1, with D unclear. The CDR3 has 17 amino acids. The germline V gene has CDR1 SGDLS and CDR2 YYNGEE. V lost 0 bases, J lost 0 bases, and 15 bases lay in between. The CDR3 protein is CASSVGVGRTLNTEAFF. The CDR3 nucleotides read TGTGCCAGCAGCGTAGGGGTAGGTCGGACTTTGAACACTGAAGCTTTCTTT.

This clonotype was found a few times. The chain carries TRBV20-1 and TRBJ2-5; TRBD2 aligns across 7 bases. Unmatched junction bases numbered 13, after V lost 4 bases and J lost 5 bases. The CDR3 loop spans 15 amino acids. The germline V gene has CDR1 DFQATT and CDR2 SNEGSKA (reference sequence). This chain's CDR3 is CSAIPGGGRAETQYF. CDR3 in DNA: TGCAGTGCTATCCCTGGGGGGGGTCGTGCGGAGACCCAGTACTTC.

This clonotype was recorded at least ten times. The CDR3 nucleotides read TGTGCCAGCAACAATTGGGGTTCTGGGGCCAACGTCCTGACTTTC. This sequence encodes CASNNWGSGANVLTF. The chain combines TRBV28 with TRBJ2-6, with no clear D. V lost 7 bases, J lost 1 base, and 11 bases lay in between. This CDR3 is built from 15 residues. The germline V gene encodes CDR1 MDHEN and CDR2 SYDVKM.

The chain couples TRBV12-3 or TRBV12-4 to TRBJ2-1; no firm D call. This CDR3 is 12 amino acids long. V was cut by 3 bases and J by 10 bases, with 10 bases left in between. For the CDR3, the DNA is TGTGCCAGCAGTTTGGGTAGTCCGGAGCAGTTCTTC. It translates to CASSLGSPEQFF.

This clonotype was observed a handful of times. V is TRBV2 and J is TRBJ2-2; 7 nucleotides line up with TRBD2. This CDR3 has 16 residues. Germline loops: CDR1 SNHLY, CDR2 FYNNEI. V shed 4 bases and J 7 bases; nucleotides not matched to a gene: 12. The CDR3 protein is CASSVGRSGQIGELFF. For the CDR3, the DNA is TGTGCCAGCAGTGTTGGGCGTAGCGGGCAAATCGGGGAGCTGTTTTTT.

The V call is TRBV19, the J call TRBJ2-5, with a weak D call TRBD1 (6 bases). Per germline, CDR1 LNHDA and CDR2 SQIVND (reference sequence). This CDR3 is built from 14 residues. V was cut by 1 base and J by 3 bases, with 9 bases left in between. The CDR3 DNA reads TGTGCCAGTAGTATAGGGACAGAAAAAGAGACCCAGTACTTC. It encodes CASSIGTEKETQYF. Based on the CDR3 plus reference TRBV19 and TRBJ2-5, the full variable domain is DGGITQSPKYLFRKEGQNVTLSCEQNLNHDAMYWYRQDPGQGLRLIYYSQIVNDFQKGDIAEGYSVSREKKESFPLTVTSAQKNPTAFYLCASSIGTEKETQYFGPGTRLLVL.

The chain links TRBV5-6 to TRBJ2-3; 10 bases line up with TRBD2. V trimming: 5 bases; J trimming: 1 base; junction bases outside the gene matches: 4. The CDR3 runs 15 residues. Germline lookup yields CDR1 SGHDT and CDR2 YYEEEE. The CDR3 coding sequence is TGTGCCAGCAGGCGGGGGACTAGCGGCACAGATACGCAGTATTTT. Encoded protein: CASRRGTSGTDTQYF.

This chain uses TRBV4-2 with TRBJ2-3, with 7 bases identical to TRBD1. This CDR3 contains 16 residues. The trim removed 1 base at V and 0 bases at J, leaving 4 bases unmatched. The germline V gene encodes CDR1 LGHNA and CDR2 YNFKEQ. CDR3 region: CASSQGDRVSTDTQYF. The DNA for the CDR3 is TGTGCCAGCAGCCAAGGAGACAGGGTTAGCACAGATACGCAGTATTTT.

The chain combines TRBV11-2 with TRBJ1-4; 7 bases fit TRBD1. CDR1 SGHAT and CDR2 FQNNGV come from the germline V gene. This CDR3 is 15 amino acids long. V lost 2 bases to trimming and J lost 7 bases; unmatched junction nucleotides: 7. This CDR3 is CASSLQGGLGEKLFF. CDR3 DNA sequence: TGTGCCAGCAGCTTACAGGGGGGGTTGGGTGAAAAACTGTTTTTT.